This T cell receptor beta chain derives from a study of T cells in Graves' hyperthyroidism and ophthalmopathy. Patients were excluded because of uncontrolled infection, other autoimmune disease, pregnancy or lactation. Orbital computed tomography and thyroid ultrasound, together with serum TRAb and thyroxine and clinical symptoms, were used for diagnoses. Template material for amplifying TCR beta CDR3 regions consisted of RNA transcripts. A first-round RT-PCR of the TCR CDR3 used the HTBI primer set. Each CDR3 protein is one row after TCRdb ran MiXCR on the multiplex PCR reads. This table holds 350,000 or so distinct CDR3 sequences, 15% to 20% found once. CDR3 length equals 12 residues. V dropped 3 bases and J dropped 8 bases, with 13 bases sitting between them. Looked up from germline, CDR1 is DFQATT and CDR2 is SNEGSKA (reference sequence).

Material: blood. The chain is built from TRBV20-1 and TRBJ1-2; perhaps TRBD1 as D (5 bases). The receptor's source is a woman aged 45-65 years with Graves' hyperthyroidism. The CDR3 DNA follows: TGCAGTGCTAGTCAGGACATTGGGGGCTACACCTTC. It encodes CSASQDIGGYTF.